A selection of T cell receptor beta chains follows, all from one sample in a study of graft-versus-host responses after intestinal transplantation. Using immunoSEQ multiplex PCR, the repertoire was profiled, and TCRdb retains in-frame clones only, with some absent. The data show more than 50,000 clones, with roughly 89% seen just once and less than 6% held by the top ten. The sample was PBMCs, taken nearly 670 days after intestinal transplant. These receptors were taken from a human patient who received an intestinal transplant, so some T cells may come from the graft donor. Both conserved end residues are part of each CDR3. Fields, in order: clone size, V gene, J gene, D gene, CDR3 length, CDR3 DNA, CDR3 protein. The D gene is left open where the match is weak. Clone size is given for some rows only: seen once, a few or many times, or a class if the clone is expanded.

>.|TRBV15|TRBJ2-3|.|15
TGTGCCACCAGCAGAGATCGCGTAAGCACAGATACGCAGTATTTT
CATSRDRVSTDTQYF
>.|TRBV6-5|TRBJ1-2|.|13
TGTGCCAGCAGTTACTCGGCAGGGACAGGCTACACCTTC
CASSYSAGTGYTF
>.|TRBV6-5|TRBJ2-7|.|14
TGTGCCAGCAGAAGCGACCAGGGCTCCTACGAGCAGTACTTC
CASRSDQGSYEQYF
>.|TRBV5-1|TRBJ2-1|.|15
TGCGCCAGCAGTTTGGTGGTGGGAAACCACAATGAGCAGTTCTTC
CASSLVVGNHNEQFF
>.|TRBV7-2|TRBJ2-7|.|16
TGTGCCAGCAGCTTAGAACCAGCGGCTAGCTCCTACGAGCAGTACTTC
CASSLEPAASSYEQYF
>.|TRBV7-6|TRBJ2-1|TRBD1|17
TGTGCCAGCAGCACCAATCCACCGGGACAGGGGCCCGGTGAGCAGTTCTTC
CASSTNPPGQGPGEQFF
>.|TRBV7-3|TRBJ2-3|.|16
TGTGCCAGCAGCTTACATGGGAGAGGGGCCACAGATACGCAGTATTTT
CASSLHGRGATDTQYF
>.|TRBV30|TRBJ2-3|.|16
TGTGCCTGGAGTGTGTCGGAGGGGGCGAGCACAGATACGCAGTATTTT
CAWSVSEGASTDTQYF
>.|TRBV2|TRBJ2-2|.|15
TGTGCCAGCAGTGAAGATAGGGGACGGACCGGGGAGCTGTTTTTT
CASSEDRGRTGELFF
>.|TRBV4-1|TRBJ2-1|TRBD2|18
TGCGCCAGCAGCCAGGTTCCCCTACTAGCGGGGGGGCGGGTTGAGCAGTTCTTC
CASSQVPLLAGGRVEQFF
>.|TRBV6-4|TRBJ2-1|.|15
TGTGCCAGCAGTGACGAGGGGGGGGCCTACAATGAGCAGTTCTTC
CASSDEGGAYNEQFF
>.|TRBV7-9|TRBJ2-7|.|14
TGTGCCAGCAGCTTAGTCGAGAGAGCCTACGAGCAGTACTTC
CASSLVERAYEQYF
>few|TRBV9|TRBJ1-1|.|13
TGTGCCAGCAGCGTAACAGGCAACACTGAAGCTTTCTTT
CASSVTGNTEAFF
>.|TRBV10-3|TRBJ1-1|TRBD1|14
TGTGCCATCAGTGCCTCGACAGGGCTCACTGAAGCTTTCTTT
CAISASTGLTEAFF
>.|TRBV30|TRBJ1-2|.|12
TGTGCCTGGAGTAGGGTATCCTATGGCTACACCTTC
CAWSRVSYGYTF
>.|TRBV6-5|TRBJ1-1|.|13
TGTGCCAGCAGGAGGGCCCAGGCGCCTGAAGCTTTCTTT
CASRRAQAPEAFF
>.|TRBV10-3|TRBJ2-2|TRBD1|14
TGTGCCATCAGCCCAGGGGGTACCACCGGGGAGCTGTTTTTT
CAISPGGTTGELFF
>.|TRBV11-2|TRBJ1-5|.|14
TGTGCCAGCAGCCCCGCGTGGAGCAATCAGCCCCAGCATTTT
CASSPAWSNQPQHF
>.|TRBV5-1|TRBJ2-3|TRBD2|14
TGCGCCAGCAGCGAACGGGGGAGGGGAGATACGCAGTATTTT
CASSERGRGDTQYF
>.|TRBV5-1|TRBJ2-5|.|16
TGCGCCAGCAGCTTGTCCCTCGAGAGGGTCATGGAGACCCAGTACTTC
CASSLSLERVMETQYF
>.|TRBV6-6|TRBJ1-2|.|12
TGTGCCAGCAGTTACCGAGGGGACGGCTACACCTTC
CASSYRGDGYTF
>.|TRBV19|TRBJ1-5|.|17
TGTGCCAGTACCACCTCAAGTATACAGGGTAGCAATCAGCCCCAGCATTTT
CASTTSSIQGSNQPQHF
>.|TRBV19|TRBJ1-1|.|13
TGTGCCAGTAATCTCGGGCGGAACACTGAAGCTTTCTTT
CASNLGRNTEAFF
>.|TRBV19|TRBJ1-1|TRBD1|13
TGTGCCAGTAGTATAGAAAGGGACAGTGAAGCTTTCTTT
CASSIERDSEAFF
>.|TRBV6-6|TRBJ1-2|.|15
TGTGCCAGCACCCCACGGCTGACGAAGACGGTCGGCTACACCTTC
CASTPRLTKTVGYTF
>.|TRBV9|TRBJ2-2|.|17
TGTGCCAGCAGCAATCCTCCCGGGACACCGAACACCGGGGAGCTGTTTTTT
CASSNPPGTPNTGELFF
>.|TRBV2|TRBJ2-2|.|14
TGTGCCAGCACCGGGGAGGCGAACACCGGGGAGCTGTTTTTT
CASTGEANTGELFF
>.|TRBV30|TRBJ1-4|.|12
TGTGCCTGGAGTGGGGATGGTGAAAAACTGTTTTTT
CAWSGDGEKLFF
>.|TRBV6-1|TRBJ1-5|.|14
TGTGCCAGCGCTAGACACTATAGCAATCAGCCCCAGCATTTT
CASARHYSNQPQHF
>.|TRBV5-4|TRBJ2-5|.|17
TGTGCCAGCAGCCAAGGGGGCGGCGCGGGGAGCCAAGAGACCCAGTACTTC
CASSQGGGAGSQETQYF
>.|TRBV5-1|TRBJ2-7|TRBD1|15
TGCGCCAGCAGCCTGACAGGGGATATGTCCTACGAGCAGTACTTC
CASSLTGDMSYEQYF
>.|TRBV5-1|TRBJ2-3|.|15
TGCGCCAGCAGCTTGGACAGGGCGAGCACAGATACGCAGTATTTT
CASSLDRASTDTQYF
>.|TRBV11-3|TRBJ2-1|TRBD2|15
TGTGCCAGCAGCTTAGCTGGGGGGGCCTACAATGAGCAGTTCTTC
CASSLAGGAYNEQFF
>.|TRBV18|TRBJ1-2|.|13
TGTGCCAGCTCACCACGGGGTCACTATGGCTACACCTTC
CASSPRGHYGYTF
>.|TRBV4-1|TRBJ2-1|.|12
TGCGCCAGCAGCATTGGATTCAATGAGCAGTTCTTC
CASSIGFNEQFF
>.|TRBV10-3|TRBJ2-3|.|13
TGTGCCACCAAGGGGGGCGGCACAGATACGCAGTATTTT
CATKGGGTDTQYF
>.|TRBV30|TRBJ2-1|.|14
TGTGCCTGGAGTAGTCAGGTACCTAGGAATGAGCAGTTCTTC
CAWSSQVPRNEQFF
>few|TRBV4-2|TRBJ1-1|.|13
TGTGCCAGCAGCCAAACAGGGAGGACTGAAGCTTTCTTT
CASSQTGRTEAFF
>.|TRBV5-1|TRBJ1-2|.|14
TGCGCCAGCAGCCCACCTACAGCTCTCTATGGCTACACCTTC
CASSPPTALYGYTF
>.|TRBV4-1|TRBJ2-5|.|15
TGCGACACCCTAGACGAGGGCCGAGATCCAGAGACCCAGTACTTC
CDTLDEGRDPETQYF
>.|TRBV30|TRBJ1-1|TRBD1|16
TGTGCCTGGACACCGGGACAGGGACTTCTGAACACTGAAGCTTTCTTT
CAWTPGQGLLNTEAFF
>.|TRBV5-1|TRBJ1-2|TRBD1|16
TGCGCCAGCAGCTTTTCTACAGGGGGCGCTGACTATGGCTACACCTTC
CASSFSTGGADYGYTF
>once|TRBV14|TRBJ2-7|TRBD1|16
TGTGCCAGCAGCCAAGGGTGGGGACAGACATACTACGAGCAGTACTTC
CASSQGWGQTYYEQYF